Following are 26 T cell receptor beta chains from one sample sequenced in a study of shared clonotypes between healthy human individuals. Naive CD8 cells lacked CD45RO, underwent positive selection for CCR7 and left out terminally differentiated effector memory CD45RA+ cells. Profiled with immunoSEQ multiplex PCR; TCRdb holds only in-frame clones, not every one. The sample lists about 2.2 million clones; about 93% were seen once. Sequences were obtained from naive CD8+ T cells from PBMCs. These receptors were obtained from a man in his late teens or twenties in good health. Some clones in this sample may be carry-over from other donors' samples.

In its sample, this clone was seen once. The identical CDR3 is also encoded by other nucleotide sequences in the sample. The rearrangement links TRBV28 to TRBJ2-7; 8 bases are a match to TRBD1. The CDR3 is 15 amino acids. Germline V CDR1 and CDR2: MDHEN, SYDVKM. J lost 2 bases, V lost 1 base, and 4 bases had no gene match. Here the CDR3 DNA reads TGTGCCAGCAGTTTATCCGGGACAGGAGCCTACGAGCAGTACTTC. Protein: CASSLSGTGAYEQYF.

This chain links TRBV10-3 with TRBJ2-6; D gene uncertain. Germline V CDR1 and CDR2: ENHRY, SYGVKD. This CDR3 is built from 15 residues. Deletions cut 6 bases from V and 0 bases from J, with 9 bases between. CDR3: CAIRIQRSGANVLTF. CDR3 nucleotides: TGTGCCATCAGAATACAGCGCTCTGGGGCCAACGTCCTGACTTTC.

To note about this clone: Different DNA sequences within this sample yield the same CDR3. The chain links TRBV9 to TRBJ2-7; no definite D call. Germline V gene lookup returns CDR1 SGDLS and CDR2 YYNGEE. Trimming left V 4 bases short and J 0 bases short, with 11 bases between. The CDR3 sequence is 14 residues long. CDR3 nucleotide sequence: TGTGCCAGCAGCCCCGGCGGCAGCTCCTACGAGCAGTACTTC. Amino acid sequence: CASSPGGSSYEQYF.

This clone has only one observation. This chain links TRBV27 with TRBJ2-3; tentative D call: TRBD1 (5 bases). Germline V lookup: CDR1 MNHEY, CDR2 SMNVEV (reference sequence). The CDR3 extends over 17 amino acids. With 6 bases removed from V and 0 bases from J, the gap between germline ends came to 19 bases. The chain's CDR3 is CASSKGPRRLSTDTQYF. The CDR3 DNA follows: TGTGCCAGCAGCAAGGGGCCCCGACGTCTTAGCACAGATACGCAGTATTTT.

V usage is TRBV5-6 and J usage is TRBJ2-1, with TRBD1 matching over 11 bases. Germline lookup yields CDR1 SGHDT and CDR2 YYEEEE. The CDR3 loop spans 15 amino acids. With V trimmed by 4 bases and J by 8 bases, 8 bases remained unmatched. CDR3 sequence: CASSLSWTGGDEQFF. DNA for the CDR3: TGTGCCAGCAGCCTTTCGTGGACAGGGGGCGATGAGCAGTTCTTC.

This chain's CDR3 is CSVVGTDLTGFRGYTF. The CDR3 DNA reads as TGCAGCGTTGTGGGAACCGACTTGACAGGGTTCCGGGGCTACACCTTC. This chain uses TRBV29-1 with TRBJ1-2; 7 bases map to TRBD1. CDR3 length: 16 residues. V gave up 4 bases and J gave up 8 bases; unmatched junction bases: 19. Germline V gene data show CDR1 as SQVTM and CDR2 as ANQGSEA.

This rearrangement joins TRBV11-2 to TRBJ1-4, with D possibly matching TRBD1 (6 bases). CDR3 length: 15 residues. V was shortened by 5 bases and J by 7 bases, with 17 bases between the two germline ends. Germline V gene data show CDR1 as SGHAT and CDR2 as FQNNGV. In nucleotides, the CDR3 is TGTGCCAGCAGCGAAGAGGCGGGGGCGCGTGAAAAACTGTTTTTT. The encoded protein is CASSEEAGAREKLFF.

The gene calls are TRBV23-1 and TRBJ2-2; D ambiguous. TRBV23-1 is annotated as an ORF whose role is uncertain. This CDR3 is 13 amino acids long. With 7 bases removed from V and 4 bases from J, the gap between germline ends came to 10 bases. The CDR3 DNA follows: TGCGCCAGCAATATACGTTTCACCGGGGAGCTGTTTTTT. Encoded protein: CASNIRFTGELFF.

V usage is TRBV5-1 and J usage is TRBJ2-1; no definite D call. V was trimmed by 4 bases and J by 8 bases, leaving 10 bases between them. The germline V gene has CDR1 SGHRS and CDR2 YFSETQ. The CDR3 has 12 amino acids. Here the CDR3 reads CASSGPHYEQFF. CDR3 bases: TGCGCCAGCAGCGGCCCCCACTATGAGCAGTTCTTC. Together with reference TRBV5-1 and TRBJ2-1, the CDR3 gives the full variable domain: KAGVTQTPRYLIKTRGQQVTLSCSPISGHRSVSWYQQTPGQGLQFLFEYFSETQRNKGNFPGRFSGRQFSNSRSEMNVSTLELGDSALYLCASSGPHYEQFFGPGTRLTVL.

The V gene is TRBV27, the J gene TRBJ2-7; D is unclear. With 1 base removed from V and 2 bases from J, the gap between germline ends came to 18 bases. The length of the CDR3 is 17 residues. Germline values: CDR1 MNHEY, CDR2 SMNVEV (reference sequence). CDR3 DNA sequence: TGTGCCAGCAGTTTATTGTCTCCCCCCGGGTCTCCCTACGAGCAGTACTTC. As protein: CASSLLSPPGSPYEQYF.

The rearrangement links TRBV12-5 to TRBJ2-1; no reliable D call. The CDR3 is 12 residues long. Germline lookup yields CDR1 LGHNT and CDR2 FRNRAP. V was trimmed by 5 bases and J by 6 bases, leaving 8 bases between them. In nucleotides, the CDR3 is TGTGCTAGTGGTCCCACTCGCAATGAGCAGTTCTTC. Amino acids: CASGPTRNEQFF.

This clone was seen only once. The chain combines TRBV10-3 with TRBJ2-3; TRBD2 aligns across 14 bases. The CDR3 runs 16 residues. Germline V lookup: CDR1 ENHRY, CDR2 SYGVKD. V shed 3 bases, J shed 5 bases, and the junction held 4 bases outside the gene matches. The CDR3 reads CAISEGTSGRRDTQYF. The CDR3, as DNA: TGTGCCATCAGTGAAGGGACTAGCGGGAGAAGAGATACGCAGTATTTT.

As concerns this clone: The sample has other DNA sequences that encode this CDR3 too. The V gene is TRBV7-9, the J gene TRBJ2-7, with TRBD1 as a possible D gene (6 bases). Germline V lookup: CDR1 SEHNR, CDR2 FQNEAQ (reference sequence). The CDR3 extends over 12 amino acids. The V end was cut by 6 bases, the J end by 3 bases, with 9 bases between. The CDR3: CASRLDSYEQYF. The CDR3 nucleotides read TGTGCCAGCAGACTGGACAGCTACGAGCAGTACTTC.

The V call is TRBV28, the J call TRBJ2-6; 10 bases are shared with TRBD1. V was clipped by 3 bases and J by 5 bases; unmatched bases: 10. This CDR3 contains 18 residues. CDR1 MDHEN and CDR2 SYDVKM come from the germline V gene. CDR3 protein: CASSLAWTGGQRANVLTF. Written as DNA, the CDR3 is TGTGCCAGCAGTTTGGCATGGACAGGGGGACAAAGGGCCAACGTCCTGACTTTC. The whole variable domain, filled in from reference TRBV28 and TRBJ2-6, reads DVKVTQSSRYLVKRTGEKVFLECVQDMDHENMFWYRQDPGLGLRLIYFSYDVKMKEKGDIPEGYSVSREKKERFSLILESASTNQTSMYLCASSLAWTGGQRANVLTFGAGSRLTVL.

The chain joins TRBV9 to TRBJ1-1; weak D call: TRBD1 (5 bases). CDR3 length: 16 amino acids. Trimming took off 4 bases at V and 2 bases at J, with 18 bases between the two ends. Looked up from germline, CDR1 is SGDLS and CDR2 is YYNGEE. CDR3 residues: CASSSPGPVKNTEAFF. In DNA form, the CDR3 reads TGTGCCAGCAGCTCCCCGGGACCGGTCAAAAACACTGAAGCTTTCTTT.

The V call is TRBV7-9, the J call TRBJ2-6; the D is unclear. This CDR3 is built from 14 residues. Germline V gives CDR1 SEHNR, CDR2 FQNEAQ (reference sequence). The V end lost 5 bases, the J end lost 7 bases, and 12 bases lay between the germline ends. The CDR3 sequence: CASSPPMGANVLTF. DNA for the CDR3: TGTGCCAGCAGCCCCCCTATGGGCGCCAACGTCCTGACTTTC.

The CDR3 loop is CASSLGVGANTEAFF. The CDR3 bases are TGTGCCAGCAGCTTAGGGGTGGGGGCGAACACTGAAGCTTTCTTT. This chain joins TRBV7-6 and TRBJ1-1, with a possible D match to TRBD1 (6 bases). Deletions cut 1 base from V and 1 base from J, with 10 bases between. CDR1 is SGHVS, CDR2 FNYEAQ, per germline. This CDR3 contains 15 residues.

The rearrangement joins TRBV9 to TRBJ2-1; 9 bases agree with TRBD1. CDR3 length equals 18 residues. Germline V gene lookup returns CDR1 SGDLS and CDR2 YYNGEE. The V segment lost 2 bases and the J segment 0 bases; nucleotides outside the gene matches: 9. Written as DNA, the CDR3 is TGTGCCAGCAGCGTCCGGACAGGGGTCACCCTCTCCTACAATGAGCAGTTCTTC. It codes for CASSVRTGVTLSYNEQFF.

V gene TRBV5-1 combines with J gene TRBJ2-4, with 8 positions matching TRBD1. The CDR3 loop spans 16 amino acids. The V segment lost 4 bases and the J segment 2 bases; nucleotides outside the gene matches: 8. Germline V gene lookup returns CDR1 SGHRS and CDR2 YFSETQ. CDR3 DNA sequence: TGCGCCAGCAGCCACGGACAGGGTGTCTCCAAAAACATTCAGTACTTC. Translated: CASSHGQGVSKNIQYF.

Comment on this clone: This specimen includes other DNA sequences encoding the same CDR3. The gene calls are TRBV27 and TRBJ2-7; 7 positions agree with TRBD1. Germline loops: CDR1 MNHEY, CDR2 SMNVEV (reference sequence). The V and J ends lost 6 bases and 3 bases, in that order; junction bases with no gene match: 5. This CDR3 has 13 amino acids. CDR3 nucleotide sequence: TGTGCCAGCAGCCCGGGGACAGACTACGAGCAGTACTTC. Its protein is CASSPGTDYEQYF.

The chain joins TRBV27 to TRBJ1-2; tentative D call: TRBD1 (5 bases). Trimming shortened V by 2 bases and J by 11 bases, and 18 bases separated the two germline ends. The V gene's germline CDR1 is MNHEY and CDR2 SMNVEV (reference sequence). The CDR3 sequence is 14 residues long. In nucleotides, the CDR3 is TGTGCCAGCAGTTTAATTGGTGGCAGGGTCGGTTACACCTTC. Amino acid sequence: CASSLIGGRVGYTF.

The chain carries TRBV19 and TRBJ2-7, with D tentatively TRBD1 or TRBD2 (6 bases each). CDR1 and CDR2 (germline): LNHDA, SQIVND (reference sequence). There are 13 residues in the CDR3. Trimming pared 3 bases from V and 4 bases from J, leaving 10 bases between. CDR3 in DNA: TGTGCCAGTAGTATCCGGGGGCCATACGAGCAGTACTTC. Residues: CASSIRGPYEQYF.

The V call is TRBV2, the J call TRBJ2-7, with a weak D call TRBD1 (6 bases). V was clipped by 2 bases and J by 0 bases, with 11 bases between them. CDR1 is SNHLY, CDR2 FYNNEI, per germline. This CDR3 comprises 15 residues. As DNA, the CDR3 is TGTGCCAGCAGTGAAACAGGGCCGAGCTCCTACGAGCAGTACTTC. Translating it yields CASSETGPSSYEQYF. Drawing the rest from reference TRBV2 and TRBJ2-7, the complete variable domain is EPEVTQTPSHQVTQMGQEVILRCVPISNHLYFYWYRQILGQKVEFLVSFYNNEISEKSEIFDDQFSVERPDGSNFTLKIRSTKLEDSAMYFCASSETGPSSYEQYFGPGTRLTVT.

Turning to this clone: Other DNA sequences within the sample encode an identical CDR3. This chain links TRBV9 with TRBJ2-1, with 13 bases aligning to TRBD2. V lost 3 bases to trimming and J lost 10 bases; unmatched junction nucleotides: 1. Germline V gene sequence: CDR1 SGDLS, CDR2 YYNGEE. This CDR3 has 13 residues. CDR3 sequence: CASSAGLAGEQFF. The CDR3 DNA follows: TGTGCCAGCAGCGCGGGACTAGCGGGGGAGCAGTTCTTC.

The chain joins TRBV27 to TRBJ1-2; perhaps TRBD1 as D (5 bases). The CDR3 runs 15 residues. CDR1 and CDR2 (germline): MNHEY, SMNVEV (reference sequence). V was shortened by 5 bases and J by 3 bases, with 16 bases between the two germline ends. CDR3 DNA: TGTGCCAGCAGTCCGGGACGGCAACCCTACTATGGCTACACCTTC. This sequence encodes CASSPGRQPYYGYTF.

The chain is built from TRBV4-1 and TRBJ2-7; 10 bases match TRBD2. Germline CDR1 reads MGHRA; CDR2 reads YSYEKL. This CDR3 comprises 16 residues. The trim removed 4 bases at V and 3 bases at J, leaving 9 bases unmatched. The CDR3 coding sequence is TGCGCCAGCAGCCCCATGACTAGCGGGCCTGGCTACGAGCAGTACTTC. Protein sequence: CASSPMTSGPGYEQYF.